This T cell receptor beta chain was sequenced in a study of shared clonotypes between healthy human individuals. General observations from the study: Non-shared clonotypes showed lower generation probabilities than clonotypes common to all four donors. The study generally estimated greater richness for naive than memory subsets.

For this clone: Antigen unknown.

Each PCR replicate from the sorted subsets contained about 200 ng DNA, which is tens of thousands of T cell genomes. Measured with immunoSEQ multiplex PCR; TCRdb has only the in-frame clones, and not every one. Of roughly 2,300,000 clones in the sample, 85% to 95% were seen once. Trimming shortened V by 5 bases and J by 2 bases, and 10 bases separated the two germline ends. This CDR3 has 14 residues. CDR1 is SGHRS, CDR2 YFSETQ, per germline. The V call is TRBV5-1, the J call TRBJ2-2, with TRBD1 as a possible D gene (6 bases). This clonotype was sampled from a man aged 18 to 29 in good health. Some clones in this sample may be carry-over from other donors' samples. The sequenced sample consisted of naive CD4+ T cells from PBMCs. Subset reported: CD45RA+ positively selected. Written as DNA, the CDR3 is TGCGCCAGCAGAGGGACAACTAACACCGGGGAGCTGTTTTTT. Translation gives CASRGTTNTGELFF.